The subject of this entry is one T cell receptor (beta chain). The antigen remains undetermined. The sample is drawn from a study of cytomegalovirus exposure and HLA in healthy donors. Study-wide findings and caveats: The study listed under 200 cytomegalovirus-associated TCR beta chains. V- and J-gene trimming of TCR beta was linked (in a later analysis) to a missense DCLRE1C variant.

60 Vbeta and 13 Jbeta primers were used in PCR. TCRdb keeps only in-frame clones here, not all; method: immunoSEQ multiplex PCR. Of some 190,000 clones listed, over 70% are singletons. In germline, CDR1 is MDHEN, CDR2 SYDVKM. This CDR3 has 19 residues. Trimming removed 6 bases from V and 3 bases from J; junction bases left unmatched: 13. The sequence derives from a man younger than 30 in good health and CMV-seronegative. The specimen sequenced was PBMCs. This chain connects TRBV28 to TRBJ2-2, with 13 bases matching TRBD2. CDR3 nucleotide sequence: TGTGCCAGCAGGACCCCCGGGACTAGCGGGATGGAGTACACCGGGGAGCTGTTTTTT. Residues: CASRTPGTSGMEYTGELFF.